One sample yielded the 31 T cell receptor beta chains listed below, sequenced in a study of T cell responses to AZD1222 COVID-19 vaccine. The protocol was immunoSEQ multiplex PCR, while the TCRdb copy is restricted to in-frame clones and leaves out a portion. The sample records around 99,000 clones, roughly 84% being singletons. This specimen was peripheral blood, taken on day 0 of AZD1222 vaccination. The source of these receptors is an adult in good health.

CDR3 loop: CASSQEGNYGYTF. The CDR3 nucleotides read TGCGCCAGCAGCCAAGAGGGTAACTATGGCTACACCTTC. The V and J genes are TRBV4-3 and TRBJ1-2; D ambiguous. There are 13 residues in the CDR3. Trimming left V 0 bases short and J 1 base short, with 3 bases between. Germline V gene sequence: CDR1 LGHNA, CDR2 YSLEER.

The sample holds one count of this clone. The gene calls are TRBV5-5 and TRBJ2-7; D is ambiguous. Germline loops: CDR1 SGHKS, CDR2 YYEKEE (reference sequence). Trimming pared 4 bases from V and 2 bases from J, leaving 10 bases between. The CDR3 extends over 13 amino acids. The DNA for the CDR3 is TGTGCCAGCAGCCTACTGTCCACCTACGAGCAGTACTTC. Amino acids: CASSLLSTYEQYF. Using reference TRBV5-5 and TRBJ2-7 for the parts outside the CDR3, the full variable domain is DAGVTQSPTHLIKTRGQQVTLRCSPISGHKSVSWYQQVLGQGPQFIFQYYEKEERGRGNFPDRFSARQFPNYSSELNVNALLLGDSALYLCASSLLSTYEQYFGPGTRLTVT.

J is TRBJ2-2 and V is TRBV10-3; 10 bases fit TRBD2. V was clipped by 3 bases and J by 7 bases; unmatched bases: 8. The length of the CDR3 is 16 residues. Germline V gives CDR1 ENHRY, CDR2 SYGVKD. CDR3 sequence reads: CAISEGSAGGIGELFF. Written as DNA, the CDR3 is TGTGCCATCAGTGAAGGATCAGCGGGAGGGATCGGGGAGCTGTTTTTT.

This chain uses TRBV30 with TRBJ2-3; possible D gene TRBD2, 6 bases. V was shortened by 0 bases and J by 1 base, with 8 bases between the two germline ends. The CDR3 contains 14 residues. Germline CDR1 reads GTSNPN; CDR2 reads SVGIG (reference sequence). CDR3 protein: CAWSVPGGTDTQYF. The CDR3 bases are TGTGCCTGGAGTGTACCGGGGGGCACAGATACGCAGTATTTT.

This chain joins TRBV19 and TRBJ2-7, with 7 bases aligning to TRBD1. CDR3 length: 14 amino acids. J lost 6 bases, V lost 5 bases, and 10 bases had no gene match. CDR1 LNHDA and CDR2 SQIVND come from the germline V gene (reference sequence). CDR3 sequence: CASSPGHRGAEQYF. CDR3 nucleotide sequence: TGTGCCAGTAGTCCAGGCCACAGGGGAGCCGAGCAGTACTTC.

The chain employs TRBV9 and TRBJ2-7, with 9 bases identical to TRBD2. The CDR3 spans 15 residues. Germline trimming cut 1 base from V and 2 bases from J; bases unmatched to any gene: 4. Germline-derived CDR1 and CDR2 are SGDLS and YYNGEE. Here the CDR3 reads CASSVSGGGAYEQYF. DNA of the CDR3: TGTGCCAGCAGCGTATCTGGCGGGGGGGCCTACGAGCAGTACTTC.

V gene TRBV6-5 combines with J gene TRBJ1-2, with D possibly matching TRBD1 (5 bases). V lost 7 bases and J 4 bases, leaving 16 bases between the germline ends. Looked up from germline, CDR1 is MNHEY and CDR2 is SVGAGI. CDR3 length equals 14 residues. CDR3: CASTHDSVGYGYTF. The CDR3 region has the DNA TGTGCCAGCACCCATGACAGTGTCGGCTATGGCTACACCTTC.

This clone was seen only a few times. V usage is TRBV4-3 and J usage is TRBJ1-2; TRBD1 agrees at 7 bases. Germline V gene lookup returns CDR1 LGHNA and CDR2 YSLEER. This CDR3 is built from 16 residues. J gave up 1 base and V 0 bases, and 5 bases lay outside the gene matches. CDR3 DNA sequence: TGCGCCAGCAGCCAAGAGATAGGGGGCCGTAACTATGGCTACACCTTC. Its translation is CASSQEIGGRNYGYTF.

The chain joins TRBV9 to TRBJ1-3; D not resolved. This CDR3 comprises 17 residues. The V end lost 0 bases, the J end lost 0 bases, and 13 bases lay between the germline ends. Germline CDR1 reads SGDLS; CDR2 reads YYNGEE. The CDR3 here is CASSVAPAHSSGNTIYF. The CDR3 DNA reads TGTGCCAGCAGCGTAGCGCCAGCTCACAGCTCTGGAAACACCATATATTTT.

V gene TRBV10-2 combines with J gene TRBJ2-5; no reliable D call. Trimming removed 0 bases at V and 2 bases at J, with 7 bases between. The CDR3 runs 14 residues. Germline lookup yields CDR1 WSHSY and CDR2 SAAADI. Here the CDR3 DNA reads TGCGCCAGCAGTGAGTCAAGATTTCAAGAGACCCAGTACTTC. Encoded protein: CASSESRFQETQYF.

The chain couples TRBV18 to TRBJ2-7; no clear D gene. Germline values: CDR1 KGHSH, CDR2 LQKENI. The CDR3 spans 14 residues. Trimming cost V 0 bases and J 2 bases, with 8 bases left between them. Here the CDR3 DNA reads TGTGCCAGCTCACCACCGGCGCCAGCCTACGAGCAGTACTTC. Translation gives CASSPPAPAYEQYF.

The gene calls are TRBV11-3 and TRBJ1-2, with D unresolved. In germline, CDR1 is SGHNT, CDR2 YENEEA. Trimming took off 2 bases at V and 6 bases at J, with 10 bases between the two ends. The CDR3 totals 13 residues. CDR3 loop: CASSLPGLHGYTF. Here the CDR3 DNA reads TGTGCCAGCAGCTTACCAGGTCTGCATGGCTACACCTTC.

V gene TRBV4-2 combines with J gene TRBJ1-3; 11 positions match TRBD1. The V segment lost 3 bases and the J segment 3 bases; nucleotides outside the gene matches: 7. Germline V gene lookup returns CDR1 LGHNA and CDR2 YNFKEQ. The CDR3 is 17 amino acids. The CDR3 DNA sequence: TGTGCCAGCAGCCAGGCTGGACAGGGGGCAAATGGAAACACCATATATTTT. Translation: CASSQAGQGANGNTIYF.

This rearrangement joins TRBV5-4 to TRBJ2-2; TRBD2 aligns across 9 bases. With 3 bases clipped from V and 3 bases from J, the junction kept 9 bases outside the gene matches. The CDR3 covers 17 residues. Germline loops: CDR1 SGHNT, CDR2 YYREEE (reference sequence). The CDR3 region has the DNA TGTGCCAGCAGCTGGGCCCGGAGCGGGGGGTACACCGGGGAGCTGTTTTTT. Amino acids: CASSWARSGGYTGELFF.

This clone came up once. The chain recombines TRBV19 with TRBJ2-3; D may be TRBD2 (5 bases). The CDR3 totals 16 residues. Trimming left V 4 bases short and J 0 bases short, with 14 bases between. The germline V gene has CDR1 LNHDA and CDR2 SQIVND (reference sequence). CDR3 nucleotide sequence: TGTGCCAGTAGTAGCACTAGGCGGAAGAGCACAGATACGCAGTATTTT. Its translation: CASSSTRRKSTDTQYF.

This chain connects TRBV11-2 to TRBJ2-3, with D perhaps being TRBD1 or TRBD2 (5 bases each). Germline CDR1 SGHAT, CDR2 FQNNGV. Trimming shortened V by 5 bases and J by 2 bases, and 14 bases separated the two germline ends. The CDR3 loop spans 15 amino acids. Here the CDR3 reads CASSPGEGPTDTQYF. In nucleotides, the CDR3 is TGTGCCAGCAGCCCCGGAGAGGGGCCCACAGATACGCAGTATTTT.

The J gene is TRBJ1-1, the V gene TRBV5-1; no clear D gene. The V end lost 3 bases, the J end lost 1 base, and 10 bases lay between the germline ends. The length of the CDR3 is 14 residues. Germline-derived CDR1 and CDR2 are SGHRS and YFSETQ. Written as DNA, the CDR3 is TGCGCCAGCAGCTCCAGACAACAGAACACTGAAGCTTTCTTT. Amino acid sequence: CASSSRQQNTEAFF.

This chain connects TRBV3-1 (or the pseudogene TRBV3-2) to TRBJ2-1, with D perhaps matching TRBD1 or TRBD2 (5 bases each). CDR1 LGHDT and CDR2 YNNKEL come from the germline V gene (reference sequence). The CDR3 sequence is 15 residues long. V dropped 1 base and J dropped 2 bases, with 9 bases sitting between them. CDR3 sequence: CASSQVTGPYNEQFF. The DNA for the CDR3 is TGTGCCAGCAGCCAAGTAACGGGACCCTACAATGAGCAGTTCTTC.

This clone was seen only a few times. The rearrangement links TRBV10-2 to TRBJ1-1; TRBD1 might be the D (5 bases). This CDR3 has 14 residues. The germline V gene encodes CDR1 WSHSY and CDR2 SAAADI. Trimming took 0 bases from V and 4 from J, leaving 9 bases between them. CDR3 region: CASSESQGSTEAFF. The CDR3 nucleotides are TGCGCCAGCAGTGAGTCCCAGGGTTCCACTGAAGCTTTCTTT.

This chain uses TRBV2 with TRBJ1-1; D unclear. This CDR3 has 13 amino acids. V lost 3 bases and J lost 10, with 15 bases in between. Looked up from germline, CDR1 is SNHLY and CDR2 is FYNNEI. CDR3 protein: CASSDHREAAAFF. In DNA form, the CDR3 reads TGTGCCAGCAGTGATCACCGGGAGGCCGCAGCTTTCTTT.

Comments on this clone: The junction shows a germline mismatch at one end, possibly a read error. This chain connects TRBV24-1 to TRBJ2-1; 8 nucleotides agree with TRBD2. Germline CDR1 and CDR2: KGHDR and SFDVKD. This CDR3 has 15 residues. CDR3: CATSDSGSSYNEKFF. CDR3 nucleotide sequence: TGTGCCACCAGTGATAGCGGGAGCTCCTACAATGAGAAGTTCTTC.

CDR3 sequence (DNA): TGTGCCAGCAGCCAAGACAGAAGAGGTGGTGGCTACACCTTC. Its protein product is CASSQDRRGGGYTF. This chain links TRBV5-4 with TRBJ1-2; D perhaps matches TRBD1 (5 bases). The germline V gene has CDR1 SGHNT and CDR2 YYREEE (reference sequence). This CDR3 is built from 14 residues. Trimming pared 4 bases from V and 7 bases from J, leaving 17 bases between.

V and J are TRBV3-1 (or the pseudogene TRBV3-2) and TRBJ2-1; 12 bases line up with TRBD2. The CDR3 covers 15 residues. J was trimmed by 6 bases and V by 6 bases; bases with no gene match: 6. Germline V lookup: CDR1 LGHDT, CDR2 YNNKEL (reference sequence). The DNA of the CDR3 is TGTGCCAGCAGTCCTAGCGGGAGGGCTCTCAATGAGCAGTTCTTC. It yields the protein CASSPSGRALNEQFF.

V usage is TRBV7-9 and J usage is TRBJ2-6; D is perhaps TRBD1 (5 bases). Between the trimmed V and J ends, which lost 11 bases and 2 bases, there was a span of 10 bases. Germline assignment: CDR1 SEHNR and CDR2 FQNEAQ (reference sequence). CDR3 length: 13 residues. CDR3 amino acids: CALRVAGANVLTF. CDR3 bases: TGTGCCCTCAGGGTGGCTGGGGCCAACGTCCTGACTTTC.

This chain joins TRBV6-5 and TRBJ2-2, with D unclear. The germline V gene has CDR1 MNHEY and CDR2 SVGAGI. Trimming cost V 5 bases and J 5 bases, with 9 bases left between them. This CDR3 is built from 13 residues. CDR3 protein: CASSNAGTGELFF. As DNA, the CDR3 is TGTGCCAGCAGTAACGCCGGGACCGGGGAGCTGTTTTTT.

This chain connects TRBV2 to TRBJ2-7; TRBD1 matches at 7 bases. The CDR3 is made up of 16 amino acids. V was pared by 6 bases and J by 2 bases, with 13 bases of the junction left unmatched. The V gene's germline CDR1 is SNHLY and CDR2 FYNNEI. The CDR3 here is CASRNVGQLLAYEQYF. DNA for the CDR3: TGTGCCAGCAGGAACGTGGGACAGCTCTTGGCCTACGAGCAGTACTTC.

The V and J genes are TRBV27 and TRBJ1-2; D not certain. Trimming took off 3 bases at V and 2 bases at J, with 10 bases between the two ends. The germline gives CDR1 MNHEY, CDR2 SMNVEV (reference sequence). This CDR3 has 14 residues. DNA for the CDR3: TGTGCCAGCAGTTTCGACAAGGCGAACTATGGCTACACCTTC. Protein product: CASSFDKANYGYTF.

The chain couples TRBV19 to TRBJ1-6; perhaps TRBD1 as D (5 bases). The V gene's germline CDR1 is LNHDA and CDR2 SQIVND (reference sequence). Trimming pared 7 bases from V and 7 bases from J, leaving 11 bases between. The length of the CDR3 is 13 residues. The CDR3 coding sequence is TGTGCCAGTAATGCCGGGACCAATTCACCCCTCCACTTT. It is translated as CASNAGTNSPLHF.

This clone came up once. The CDR3 region is CASRSGEVYNEQFF. The CDR3 DNA reads as TGTGCCAGCAGATCCGGTGAAGTCTACAATGAGCAGTTCTTC. V usage is TRBV6-5 and J usage is TRBJ2-1; no firm D call. V was pared by 6 bases and J by 3 bases, with 12 bases between. The CDR3 covers 14 residues. The germline CDR1 and CDR2 sequences are MNHEY and SVGAGI.

This chain joins TRBV5-1 and TRBJ1-4; 8 nucleotides line up with TRBD1. The CDR3 has 15 residues. V trimming: 4 bases; J trimming: 4 bases; junction bases outside the gene matches: 6. The V gene's germline CDR1 is SGHRS and CDR2 YFSETQ. CDR3 in DNA: TGCGCCAGCAGCGGCAGGGGGCGAGGTAATGAAAAACTGTTTTTT. Translation gives CASSGRGRGNEKLFF.

The chain joins TRBV7-2 to TRBJ1-1; D might be TRBD1 (5 bases). V lost 4 bases and J lost 5, with 14 bases in between. CDR3 length: 14 residues. Germline values: CDR1 SGHTA, CDR2 FQGNSA. The CDR3 loop reads CASSSRAGVTEAFF. The CDR3 coding sequence is TGTGCCAGCAGCTCCCGGGCGGGGGTAACTGAAGCTTTCTTT.